One and the same sample provided the 3 T cell receptor beta chains below, sequenced in a study of shared clonotypes between healthy human individuals. Sequenced by immunoSEQ multiplex PCR; TCRdb stores in-frame clones only, minus some. In the table there are about 690,000 clones, less than 95% of which are singletons. Sequencing used memory CD8+ T cells from PBMCs. As to subset: CD45RO+ cells pooled with CCR7-negative TemRA cells. The receptors stem from a man aged 18 to 29 in good health. Some clones in this sample may be carry-over from other donors' samples.

The J gene is TRBJ2-1, the V gene TRBV9, with TRBD2 identical over 9 bases. The length of the CDR3 is 19 residues. The germline V gene has CDR1 SGDLS and CDR2 YYNGEE. The V and J ends lost 1 base and 9 bases, in that order; junction bases with no gene match: 20. DNA for the CDR3: TGTGCCAGCAGCGTATCCGGGACATTGGCTAGCGGGACGGTGAGTGAGCAGTTCTTC. This codes for CASSVSGTLASGTVSEQFF.

The chain joins TRBV27 to TRBJ1-2, with 9 bases aligning to TRBD1. Trimming removed 8 bases from V and 1 base from J; junction bases left unmatched: 11. This CDR3 region has 16 residues. The V gene's germline CDR1 is MNHEY and CDR2 SMNVEV (reference sequence). As DNA, the CDR3 is TGTGCCAGCGTCGGTTGGGACAGGGCTCTTAACTATGGCTACACCTTC. Translating gives CASVGWDRALNYGYTF.

The gene calls are TRBV18 and TRBJ2-5; 7 bases map to TRBD2. V gave up 8 bases and J gave up 3 bases; unmatched junction bases: 15. Germline V gene data show CDR1 as KGHSH and CDR2 as LQKENI. This CDR3 comprises 16 residues. The CDR3 DNA is TGTGCCAGCGCAATGGACTGGGGCGGGAGAAAAGAGACCCAGTACTTC. This translates into CASAMDWGGRKETQYF.